The subject of this entry is one TCR beta chain. This entry is derived from a study of blood T cell repertoires in COVID-19. Study-wide background: The United States, Italy and Spain provided the acute and convalescent COVID-19 samples.

The repertoire was sequenced with immunoSEQ multiplex PCR; TCRdb's copy has only in-frame clones and lacks some. The sample lists approximately 300,000 clones, more than 70% occurring once. V was cut by 7 bases and J by 2 bases, with 12 bases left in between. The germline V gene encodes CDR1 SNHLY and CDR2 FYNNEI. The CDR3 is made up of 13 amino acids. This clonotype originated in a young woman with COVID-19, enrolled during active disease. Specimen: peripheral blood. This sequence joins TRBV2 and TRBJ2-7, with D possibly matching TRBD1 (6 bases). CDR3 nucleotides: TGTGCCAGCACCCAGGGGAGTGCCTACGAGCAGTACTTC. Residues: CASTQGSAYEQYF.